The 5 T cell receptor beta chains in this list originate from one sample, sequenced in a study of a mutant IDH1 vaccine in newly diagnosed glioma. The table came from immunoSEQ multiplex PCR; TCRdb's copy has only in-frame clones and leaves some out. This table holds around 67,000 clones, about 83% found once. Time point of the sample: baseline, week 1 (first vaccination visit). Indicated treatment: pre-vaccination baseline after standard-of-care therapy. Material: peripheral blood mononuclear cells (PBMCs), obtained from a glioma patient treated with radiotherapy, temozolomide or both. The receptor set was obtained from a woman aged 18-30 years with glioma. Some clones in this sample may be carry-over from other donors' samples.

The rearrangement joins TRBV25-1 to TRBJ2-1; the D gene is possibly TRBD1 (6 bases). The CDR3 consists of 15 residues. V lost 4 bases, J lost 4 bases, and 14 bases lay in between. The germline CDR1 and CDR2 sequences are MGHDK and SYGVNS. The CDR3 DNA follows: TGTGCCAGCAGTGCCCCCACCGGGACATACAATGAGCAGTTCTTC. This encodes CASSAPTGTYNEQFF.

V gene TRBV25-1 combines with J gene TRBJ2-7; D is perhaps TRBD1 or TRBD2 (5 bases each). Germline assignment: CDR1 MGHDK and CDR2 SYGVNS. There are 11 residues in the CDR3. V shed 8 bases and J shed 3 bases, with 8 bases lying between them. This CDR3 is CASGDGYEQYF. In nucleotides, the CDR3 is TGTGCCAGCGGGGACGGCTACGAGCAGTACTTC.

The chain recombines TRBV7-9 with TRBJ1-2, with 10 nucleotides matching TRBD1. Germline V lookup: CDR1 SEHNR, CDR2 FQNEAQ (reference sequence). The CDR3 extends over 19 amino acids. V was pared by 1 base and J by 5 bases, with 16 bases of the junction left unmatched. The CDR3 bases are TGTGCCAGCAGCTTAGGCCCCCGGGACAGGGGAAGGGCCAGGTATGGCTACACCTTC. Amino acid sequence: CASSLGPRDRGRARYGYTF.

This clone occurred a few times. The chain's CDR3 is CASRPGGGIRGYTF. The CDR3, as DNA: TGTGCCAGCAGGCCTGGAGGAGGGATTAGGGGCTACACCTTC. The rearrangement joins TRBV27 to TRBJ1-2; D gene uncertain. V lost 6 bases, J lost 8 bases, and 19 bases lay in between. The germline CDR1 and CDR2 sequences are MNHEY and SMNVEV (reference sequence). The CDR3 consists of 14 residues.

The chain uses TRBV6-1 and TRBJ1-1, with 9 bases identical to TRBD1. The CDR3 extends over 14 amino acids. The junction had 7 bases not matched to a gene; V was cut back by 8 bases and J by 3 bases. Germline assignment: CDR1 MNHNS and CDR2 SASEGT. The CDR3 protein is CASPDRGGYTEAFF. The CDR3 region has the DNA TGTGCCAGCCCGGACAGGGGAGGGTACACTGAAGCTTTCTTT.